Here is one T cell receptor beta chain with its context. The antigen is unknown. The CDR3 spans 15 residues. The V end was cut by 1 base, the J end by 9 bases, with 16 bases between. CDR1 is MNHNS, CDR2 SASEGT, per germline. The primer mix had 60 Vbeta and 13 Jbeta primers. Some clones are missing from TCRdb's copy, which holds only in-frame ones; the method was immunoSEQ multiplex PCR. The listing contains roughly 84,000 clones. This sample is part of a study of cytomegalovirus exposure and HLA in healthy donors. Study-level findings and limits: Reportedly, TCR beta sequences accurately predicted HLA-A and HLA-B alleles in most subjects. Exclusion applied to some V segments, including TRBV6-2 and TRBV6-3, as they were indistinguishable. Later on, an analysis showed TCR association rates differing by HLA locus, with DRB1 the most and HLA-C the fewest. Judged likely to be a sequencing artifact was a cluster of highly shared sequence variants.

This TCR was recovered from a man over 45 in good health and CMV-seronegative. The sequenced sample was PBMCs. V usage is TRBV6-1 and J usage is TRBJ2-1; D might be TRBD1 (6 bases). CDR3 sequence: CASSEDFTGRSEQFF. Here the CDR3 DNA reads TGTGCCAGCAGTGAAGACTTCACAGGGCGAAGTGAGCAGTTCTTC.